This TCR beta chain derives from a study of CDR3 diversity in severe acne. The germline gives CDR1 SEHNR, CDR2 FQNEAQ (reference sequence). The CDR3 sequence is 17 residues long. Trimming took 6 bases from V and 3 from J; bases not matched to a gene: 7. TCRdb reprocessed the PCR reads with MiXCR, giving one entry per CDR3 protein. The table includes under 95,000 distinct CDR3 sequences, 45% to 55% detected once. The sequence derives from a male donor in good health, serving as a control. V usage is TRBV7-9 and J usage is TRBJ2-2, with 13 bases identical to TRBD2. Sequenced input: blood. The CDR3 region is CASSRTSGRVHTGELFF. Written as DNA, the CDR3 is TGTGCCAGCAGTCGGACTAGCGGGAGAGTTCACACCGGGGAGCTGTTTTTT. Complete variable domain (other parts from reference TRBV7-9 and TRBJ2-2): DTGVSQNPRHKITKRGQNVTFRCDPISEHNRLYWYRQTLGQGPEFLTYFQNEAQLEKSRLLSDRFSAERPKGSFSTLEIQRTEQGDSAMYLCASSRTSGRVHTGELFFGEGSRLTVL.